Following are 31 T cell receptor beta chains from one sample sequenced in a study of beta chain features in type 1 diabetes. Isolated RNA was reverse transcribed in full, so expressed TCRB transcripts were sequenced. Generated by immunoSEQ multiplex PCR, the TCRdb table keeps only in-frame clones and is missing some. Of a few hundred thousand clones detected, about 11% appear once; the ten largest clones hold roughly 1.3%. The specimen was central memory CD4+ T cells from blood. These receptors were taken from a man between 18 and 29 years old in good health.

J is TRBJ2-7 and V is TRBV5-1; 7 nucleotides match TRBD1. The CDR3 loop spans 14 amino acids. After removal of 0 bases from V and 4 bases from J, the junction contained 4 bases not matched to a gene. CDR1 and CDR2 from the germline V gene are SGHRS and YFSETQ. The CDR3 coding sequence is TGCGCCAGCAGCTTGGACAGGGGCCTTTACGAGCAGTACTTC. Protein product: CASSLDRGLYEQYF.

On this clone: This sample includes further DNA sequences coding for the same CDR3. This chain connects TRBV9 to TRBJ2-1, with D uncertain. Trimming left V 0 bases short and J 1 base short, with 11 bases between. Germline CDR1 is SGDLS and CDR2 is YYNGEE. CDR3 length equals 16 residues. The CDR3 DNA is TGTGCCAGCAGCGTAGCTCGAAGTAGATCCTACAATGAGCAGTTCTTC. This sequence encodes CASSVARSRSYNEQFF.

This clone was counted at least ten times. V gene TRBV30 combines with J gene TRBJ2-7, with 8 nucleotides matching TRBD1. The junction had 11 bases not matched to a gene; V was cut back by 6 bases and J by 7 bases. CDR3 length: 13 residues. Looked up from germline, CDR1 is GTSNPN and CDR2 is SVGIG (reference sequence). CDR3 in amino acids: CACSRRTGKEQYF. The CDR3 bases are TGTGCCTGTAGTCGGAGGACAGGGAAAGAGCAGTACTTC. The full variable domain, in which reference TRBV30 and TRBJ2-7 provide the parts outside the CDR3, is SQTIHQWPATLVQPVGSPLSLECTVEGTSNPNLYWYRQAAGRGLQLLFYSVGIGQISSEVPQNLSASRPQDRQFILSSKKLLLSDSGFYLCACSRRTGKEQYFGPGTRLTVT.

A few counts support this clone. V and J are TRBV7-9 and TRBJ2-7; D uncertain. The V end lost 7 bases, the J end lost 0 bases, and 7 bases lay between the germline ends. The CDR3 has 12 residues. Germline values: CDR1 SEHNR, CDR2 FQNEAQ (reference sequence). This CDR3 is CASNDPSYEQYF. The CDR3 DNA reads as TGTGCCAGCAACGACCCCTCCTACGAGCAGTACTTC.

The chain has TRBV5-1 and TRBJ2-3; D may be TRBD1 (7 bases). Germline V CDR1 and CDR2: SGHRS, YFSETQ. This CDR3 spans 15 amino acids. V shed 6 bases and J shed 6 bases, with 20 bases lying between them. The CDR3 loop is CASTDPNRGGDTQYF. DNA for the CDR3: TGCGCCAGCACCGACCCCAACAGGGGAGGCGATACGCAGTATTTT.

The chain recombines TRBV2 with TRBJ1-5; TRBD1 might be the D (5 bases). This CDR3 has 13 residues. Germline lookup yields CDR1 SNHLY and CDR2 FYNNEI. V was trimmed by 5 bases and J by 1 base, leaving 6 bases between them. The chain's CDR3 is CASSRDSNQPQHF. The CDR3 DNA is TGTGCCAGCAGTCGGGACAGCAATCAGCCCCAGCATTTT.

This clone was found a few times. The chain joins TRBV29-1 to TRBJ2-1; unclear D gene. Germline CDR1 is SQVTM and CDR2 is ANQGSEA. V dropped 3 bases and J dropped 4 bases, with 13 bases sitting between them. The CDR3 has 14 amino acids. The CDR3 coding sequence is TGCAGCGTTGAGTTGCTCGACCTATACAATGAGCAGTTCTTC. Translation: CSVELLDLYNEQFF.

This clone was observed a handful of times. This chain joins TRBV7-2 and TRBJ2-1; TRBD2 matches 11 bases. Germline V gives CDR1 SGHTA, CDR2 FQGNSA. The CDR3 runs 17 residues. V shed 1 base, J shed 3 bases, and the junction held 5 bases outside the gene matches. The CDR3 nucleotides read TGTGCCAGCAGCTTAGACTCTAGCGGGAGGTACTACAATGAGCAGTTCTTC. It is translated as CASSLDSSGRYYNEQFF.

This chain joins TRBV7-9 and TRBJ1-2, with D uncertain. The CDR3 is made up of 13 amino acids. Germline V lookup: CDR1 SEHNR, CDR2 FQNEAQ (reference sequence). The V end lost 2 bases, the J end lost 2 bases, and 6 bases lay between the germline ends. The CDR3 nucleotides read TGTGCCAGCAGCTTACTAGGGAACTATGGCTACACCTTC. It yields the protein CASSLLGNYGYTF.

In this sample, this clone turned up many times. The genes are TRBV11-2 and TRBJ2-3; TRBD2 matches 11 bases. V trimming: 7 bases; J trimming: 4 bases; junction bases outside the gene matches: 10. Germline CDR1 reads SGHAT; CDR2 reads FQNNGV. CDR3 length: 16 amino acids. CDR3 region: CASTPGSGRAADTQYF. CDR3 nucleotide sequence: TGTGCCAGCACCCCAGGTAGCGGGAGGGCGGCAGATACGCAGTATTTT.

The V call is TRBV5-1, the J call TRBJ2-3; 8 bases fit TRBD2. V lost 5 bases to trimming and J lost 4 bases; unmatched junction nucleotides: 6. This CDR3 spans 14 amino acids. Germline loops: CDR1 SGHRS, CDR2 YFSETQ. CDR3 region: CASSEGLAADTQYF. In DNA, the CDR3 is TGCGCCAGCAGTGAAGGACTAGCAGCAGATACGCAGTATTTT.

This chain joins TRBV7-2 and TRBJ2-7; D may be TRBD1 (5 bases). V lost 1 base to trimming and J lost 7 bases, with 14 bases between them. This CDR3 comprises 14 residues. The germline gives CDR1 SGHTA, CDR2 FQGNSA. This CDR3 reads CASSLDQFRAEQYF. CDR3 coding DNA: TGTGCCAGCAGCTTAGATCAATTCAGGGCGGAGCAGTACTTC.

The chain couples TRBV13 to TRBJ2-7, with 14 positions matching TRBD2. Germline trimming cut 5 bases from V and 7 bases from J; bases unmatched to any gene: 4. There are 14 residues in the CDR3. CDR1 PRHDT and CDR2 FYEKMQ come from the germline V gene (reference sequence). CDR3 region: CASSRTSGRREQYF. As DNA, the CDR3 is TGTGCCAGCAGCCGGACTAGCGGGAGGAGAGAGCAGTACTTC.

This clone was detected only a few times. The chain links TRBV29-1 to TRBJ2-1; 9 bases are a match to TRBD1. CDR3 size: 17 residues. J gave up 0 bases and V 7 bases, and 13 bases lay outside the gene matches. In germline, CDR1 is SQVTM, CDR2 ANQGSEA. CDR3 region: CSALGGTGSFSYNEQFF. The CDR3 coding sequence is TGCAGCGCCCTAGGCGGGACAGGGAGTTTCTCCTACAATGAGCAGTTCTTC.

The gene calls are TRBV18 and TRBJ1-2, with 8 bases that match TRBD1. V was pared by 1 base and J by 7 bases, with 5 bases of the junction left unmatched. Germline CDR1 is KGHSH and CDR2 is LQKENI. The CDR3 is made up of 14 amino acids. CDR3 amino acids: CASSPLDRGGGYTF. The DNA for the CDR3 is TGTGCCAGCTCACCACTTGACAGGGGCGGTGGCTACACCTTC.

This clone was observed a handful of times. The chain uses TRBV27 and TRBJ2-6, with D maybe TRBD2 (6 bases). Germline V gives CDR1 MNHEY, CDR2 SMNVEV (reference sequence). V was trimmed by 11 bases and J by 2 bases, leaving 19 bases between them. The CDR3 is made up of 16 amino acids. This CDR3 is CARGRWAGTGANVLTF. CDR3 nucleotides: TGTGCCCGCGGCCGATGGGCGGGGACTGGGGCCAACGTCCTGACTTTC.

This clone was seen only a few times. The chain recombines TRBV28 with TRBJ2-1; 10 positions match TRBD2. Per germline, CDR1 MDHEN and CDR2 SYDVKM. Unmatched junction bases numbered 10, after V lost 5 bases and J lost 0 bases. This CDR3 region has 18 residues. The chain's CDR3 is CASSPPGTSVTSYNEQFF. CDR3 in DNA: TGTGCCAGCAGTCCGCCCGGGACTAGCGTGACCTCCTACAATGAGCAGTTCTTC.

Only a few counts were recorded for this clone. The J gene is TRBJ2-1, the V gene TRBV4-3; 9 bases agree with TRBD2. Germline lookup yields CDR1 LGHNA and CDR2 YSLEER. J lost 9 bases, V lost 3 bases, and 12 bases had no gene match. The length of the CDR3 is 16 residues. CDR3 in DNA: TGCGCCAGCAGCCATCTAGCGGGAACCGGTGGTAGTGAGCAGTTCTTC. It yields the protein CASSHLAGTGGSEQFF.

V is TRBV29-1 and J is TRBJ2-3; 9 bases fit TRBD1. V shed 7 bases and J 3 bases; nucleotides not matched to a gene: 11. The CDR3 extends over 15 amino acids. Germline V gene sequence: CDR1 SQVTM, CDR2 ANQGSEA. The CDR3 region is CSGAAGTGQTDTQYF. The CDR3 DNA sequence: TGCAGCGGCGCCGCCGGGACAGGGCAAACAGATACGCAGTATTTT.

This clone was counted a few times. The chain employs TRBV2 and TRBJ2-7; D gene uncertain. The germline V gene has CDR1 SNHLY and CDR2 FYNNEI. V lost 7 bases, J lost 2 bases, and 6 bases lay in between. There are 11 residues in the CDR3. This CDR3 reads CASIKPYEQYF. The CDR3 DNA follows: TGTGCCAGCATAAAGCCCTACGAGCAGTACTTC.

This clone was detected only a few times. The V and J genes are TRBV19 and TRBJ2-2, with a weak D call TRBD2 (6 bases). The V gene lost 0 bases and the J gene lost 3 bases, with 8 bases spanning the gap. Per the germline V gene, CDR1 is LNHDA and CDR2 is SQIVND (reference sequence). The CDR3 runs 15 residues. The CDR3 protein is CASSIDAGYTGELFF. The CDR3 coding sequence is TGTGCCAGTAGTATAGACGCGGGGTACACCGGGGAGCTGTTTTTT.

The rearrangement joins TRBV7-8 to TRBJ2-7; the match to TRBD1 covers 9 bases. The germline V gene has CDR1 SGHVS and CDR2 FQNEAQ. CDR3 length: 17 residues. Losses at the gene ends were 1 base for V and 2 bases for J; bases not matched to a gene: 9. The chain's CDR3 is CASSLGLGTGRTYEQYF. CDR3 coding DNA: TGTGCCAGCAGCTTAGGTCTCGGGACAGGGAGGACCTACGAGCAGTACTTC.

This clone was seen more than once but under ten times. In the same sample, other DNA sequences code for this CDR3. The rearrangement links TRBV5-6 to TRBJ2-5; D is tentatively TRBD1 or TRBD2 (6 bases each). V was shortened by 6 bases and J by 4 bases, with 16 bases between the two germline ends. CDR1 is SGHDT, CDR2 YYEEEE, per germline. The CDR3 extends over 14 amino acids. CDR3 protein: CASTSRGGRETQYF. CDR3 DNA sequence: TGTGCCAGCACCTCCAGAGGGGGGCGAGAGACCCAGTACTTC.

The V gene is TRBV29-1, the J gene TRBJ2-1; 7 nucleotides line up with TRBD2. J was trimmed by 6 bases and V by 4 bases; bases with no gene match: 6. The CDR3 is made up of 13 amino acids. Germline V gives CDR1 SQVTM, CDR2 ANQGSEA. CDR3 residues: CSVAGGTTNEQFF. Written as DNA, the CDR3 is TGCAGCGTTGCGGGTGGGACTACCAATGAGCAGTTCTTC.

This clone occurred a few times. The J gene is TRBJ1-1, the V gene TRBV30; tentative D call: TRBD1 (6 bases). This CDR3 comprises 15 residues. V gave up 2 bases and J gave up 2 bases, with 15 bases separating them. CDR1 and CDR2 from the germline V gene are GTSNPN and SVGIG (reference sequence). CDR3 sequence (DNA): TGTGCCTGGAGTTCTCCCGGGACAAGTAACACTGAAGCTTTCTTT. Translating gives CAWSSPGTSNTEAFF.

The chain combines TRBV28 with TRBJ1-1; D remains ambiguous. The germline V and J ends were trimmed by 4 bases and 0 bases, with 9 bases remaining between them. Germline assignment: CDR1 MDHEN and CDR2 SYDVKM. The CDR3 extends over 14 amino acids. The CDR3 loop reads CASSSQIMNTEAFF. CDR3 sequence (DNA): TGTGCCAGCAGTTCTCAGATCATGAACACTGAAGCTTTCTTT.

This chain connects TRBV5-1 to TRBJ2-3; D remains ambiguous. The V gene lost 1 base and the J gene lost 5 bases, with 17 bases spanning the gap. The CDR3 loop spans 16 amino acids. The germline CDR1 and CDR2 sequences are SGHRS and YFSETQ. The CDR3 region is CASSLRLTKVGDTQYF. CDR3 DNA sequence: TGCGCCAGCAGCTTGCGGCTTACAAAGGTGGGAGATACGCAGTATTTT.

This clone came up a few times. The chain employs TRBV7-3 and TRBJ2-3; D is perhaps TRBD1 (6 bases). Trimming removed 5 bases at V and 1 base at J, with 13 bases between. This CDR3 is built from 15 residues. Germline assignment: CDR1 SGHTA and CDR2 FQGTGA. The CDR3, as DNA: TGTGCCAGCAGCCCCGGACAGTTGGGCACAGATACGCAGTATTTT. Protein: CASSPGQLGTDTQYF.

The chain uses TRBV29-1 and TRBJ1-1; no clear D. Trimming removed 3 bases at V and 1 base at J, with 12 bases between. This CDR3 comprises 14 residues. From germline, CDR1 is SQVTM and CDR2 ANQGSEA. CDR3 protein: CSVDRHPPNTEAFF. The CDR3 nucleotides read TGCAGCGTTGATAGGCACCCTCCGAACACTGAAGCTTTCTTT.

This clone appeared a few times. This CDR3 reads CASSASGDTRREQYF. The DNA for the CDR3 is TGTGCCAGCAGCGCCTCCGGGGATACAAGGAGGGAGCAGTACTTC. The V call is TRBV9, the J call TRBJ2-7; perhaps TRBD2 as D (5 bases). Germline CDR1 SGDLS, CDR2 YYNGEE. The CDR3 runs to 15 residues. V dropped 3 bases and J dropped 7 bases, with 20 bases sitting between them.

This clone has a handful of counts. The rearrangement uses TRBV25-1 and TRBJ2-5, with D perhaps matching TRBD2 (6 bases). V was pared by 3 bases and J by 5 bases, with 13 bases between. The CDR3 runs to 14 residues. Germline V gene data show CDR1 as MGHDK and CDR2 as SYGVNS. The CDR3, as DNA: TGTGCCAGCAGTGACCAGCGGCGGGACGAGACCCAGTACTTC. Translating it yields CASSDQRRDETQYF.